This record covers a single TCR beta chain. Its antigen is undetermined. These data belong to a study of post-analysis software for immune sequencing data. About the study: Included courses were relapsing-remitting and secondary progressive multiple sclerosis; progressive-relapsing multiple sclerosis was also included. The study, taken as a whole, reports: Controls' normalized Chao1 diversity significantly exceeded that of multiple sclerosis patients. Patients used a few TRBV segments, including TRBV5-6, TRBV5-1 and TRBV20-1, more often than controls. Clustering by F measure revealed strong co-clustering among samples prepared together in one batch.

The CDR3 sequence is 16 residues long. J was trimmed by 3 bases and V by 2 bases; bases with no gene match: 8. The germline V gene has CDR1 SQVTM and CDR2 ANQGSEA. Unique molecular identifiers featured in each of the TCR beta cDNA libraries. With about 0.95 to 11 million T cells as the source, approximately 450,000 cDNA molecules resulted. TCRdb reprocessed the PCR reads with MiXCR, giving one entry per CDR3 protein. The data hold hundreds of thousands of distinct CDR3 sequences, with roughly three fifths observed a single time. The chain is built from TRBV29-1 and TRBJ2-2, with 8 bases aligning to TRBD1. The sequencing input was blood. The receptor was isolated from a girl aged 2 to 10 with multiple sclerosis. The DNA of the CDR3 is TGCAGCGTTGAAACAGGGGGAGGTTTGTACACCGGGGAGCTGTTTTTT. It codes for CSVETGGGLYTGELFF.